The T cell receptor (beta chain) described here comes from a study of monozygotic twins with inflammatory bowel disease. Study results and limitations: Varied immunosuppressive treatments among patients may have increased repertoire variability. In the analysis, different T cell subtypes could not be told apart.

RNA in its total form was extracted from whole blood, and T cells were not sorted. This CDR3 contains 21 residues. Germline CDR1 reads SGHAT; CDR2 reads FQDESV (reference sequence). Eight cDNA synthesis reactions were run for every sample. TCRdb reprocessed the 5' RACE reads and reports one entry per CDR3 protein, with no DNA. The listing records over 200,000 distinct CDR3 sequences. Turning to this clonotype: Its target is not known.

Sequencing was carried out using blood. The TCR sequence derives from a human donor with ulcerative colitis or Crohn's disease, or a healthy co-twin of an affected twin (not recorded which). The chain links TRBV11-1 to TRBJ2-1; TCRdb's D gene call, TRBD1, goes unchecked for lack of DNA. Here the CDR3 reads CASSRLRSGQGAYGNYNEQFF.